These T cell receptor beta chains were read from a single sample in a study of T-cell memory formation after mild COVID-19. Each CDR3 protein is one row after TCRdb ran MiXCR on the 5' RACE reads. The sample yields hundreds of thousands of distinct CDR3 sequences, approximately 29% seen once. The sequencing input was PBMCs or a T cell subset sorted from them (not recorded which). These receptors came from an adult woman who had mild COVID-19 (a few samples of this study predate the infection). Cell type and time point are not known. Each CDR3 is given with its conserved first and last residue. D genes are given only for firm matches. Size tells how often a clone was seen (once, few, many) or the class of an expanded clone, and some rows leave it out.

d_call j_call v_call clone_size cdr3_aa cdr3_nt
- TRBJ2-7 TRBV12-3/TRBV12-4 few CASSFQGGTYEQYF TGTGCCAGCAGTTTCCAAGGGGGGACGTACGAGCAGTACTTC
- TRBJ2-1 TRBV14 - CASSQVGRMRNNEQFF TGTGCCAGCAGCCAAGTTGGTAGGATGAGAAACAATGAGCAGTTCTTC
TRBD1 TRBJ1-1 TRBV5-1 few CASSQGQANTEAFF TGCGCCAGCAGCCAGGGACAGGCGAACACTGAAGCTTTCTTT
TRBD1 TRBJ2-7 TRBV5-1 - CASSFRQGNEQYF TGCGCCAGCAGCTTCCGACAGGGTAACGAGCAGTACTTC
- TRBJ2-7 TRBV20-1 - CSARAESGYEQYF TGCAGTGCTAGAGCGGAATCGGGCTACGAGCAGTACTTC
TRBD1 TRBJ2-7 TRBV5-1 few CASSLARTGLYYEQYF TGCGCCAGCAGCTTGGCCCGGACAGGGCTCTACTACGAGCAGTACTTC
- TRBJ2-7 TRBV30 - CAWAARVWESSYEQYF TGTGCCTGGGCGGCTAGGGTATGGGAGAGCTCCTACGAGCAGTACTTC
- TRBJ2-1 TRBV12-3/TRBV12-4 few CASAPGLYNEQFF TGTGCCAGCGCCCCAGGATTGTACAATGAGCAGTTCTTC
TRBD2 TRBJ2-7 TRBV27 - CASSREGPFYEQYF TGTGCCAGCAGTCGGGAGGGACCGTTCTACGAGCAGTACTTC
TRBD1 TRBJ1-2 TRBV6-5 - CASSTRTGYSYGYTF TGTGCCAGCAGTACTCGGACAGGGTACAGCTATGGCTACACCTTC
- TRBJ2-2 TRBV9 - CASSVSGELFF TGTGCCAGCAGCGTAAGCGGGGAGCTGTTTTTT
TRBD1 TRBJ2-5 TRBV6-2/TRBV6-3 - CASTRSGGRETQYF TGTGCCAGCACCCGGTCAGGGGGACGAGAGACCCAGTACTTC
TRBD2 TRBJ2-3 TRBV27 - CASSSLRREGPDTQYF TGTGCCAGCAGTTCCCTACGGCGGGAGGGCCCAGATACGCAGTATTTT
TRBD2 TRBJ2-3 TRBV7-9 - CASSLFRSGADTQYF TGTGCCAGCAGCTTATTTCGTAGCGGGGCAGATACGCAGTATTTT
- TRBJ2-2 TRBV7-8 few CASILGTLNTGELFF TGTGCCAGCATTCTGGGGACTTTAAACACCGGGGAGCTGTTTTTT
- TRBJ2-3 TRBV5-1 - CASSSSGSPAADTQYF TGCGCCAGCAGCTCTTCTGGTAGCCCTGCGGCAGATACGCAGTATTTT
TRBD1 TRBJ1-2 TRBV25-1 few CASSASGGEGYGYTF TGTGCCAGCAGCGCCTCAGGGGGCGAAGGCTATGGCTACACCTTC
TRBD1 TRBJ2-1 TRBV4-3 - CASSQDLTGSDEQFF TGCGCCAGCAGCCAAGACTTGACAGGGTCCGATGAGCAGTTCTTC
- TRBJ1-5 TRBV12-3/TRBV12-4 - CASSFGGGPQHF TGTGCCAGCAGCTTCGGGGGAGGGCCCCAGCATTTT
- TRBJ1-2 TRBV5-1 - CASSLGGGGGYGYTF TGCGCCAGCAGCTTGGGCGGAGGTGGAGGCTATGGCTACACCTTC
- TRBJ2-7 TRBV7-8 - CASSTQESYEQYF TGTGCCAGCAGCACACAGGAGTCCTACGAGCAGTACTTC
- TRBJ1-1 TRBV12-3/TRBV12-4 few CASRYGTEAFF TGTGCCAGCAGGTACGGCACTGAAGCTTTCTTT
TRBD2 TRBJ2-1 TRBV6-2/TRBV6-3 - CASSSGRWVEQFF TGTGCCAGCAGTAGCGGGAGATGGGTTGAGCAGTTCTTC
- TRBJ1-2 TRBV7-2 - CASSLEVALDSYTF TGTGCCAGCAGCTTAGAGGTCGCTTTGGATAGCTACACCTTC
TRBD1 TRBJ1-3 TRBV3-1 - CASSPPDRSVGNTIYF TGTGCCAGCAGCCCACCGGACAGGTCGGTTGGAAACACCATATATTTT
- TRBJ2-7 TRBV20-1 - CSARDEGGRYEQYF TGCAGTGCTAGAGACGAGGGGGGCAGGTACGAGCAGTACTTC
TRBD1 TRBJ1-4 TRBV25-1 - CASSESVSGQGNEKLFF TGTGCCAGCAGTGAATCAGTTTCGGGACAGGGGAATGAAAAACTGTTTTTT
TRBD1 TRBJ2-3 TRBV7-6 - CASSDPWTGRSDTQYF TGTGCCAGCAGCGACCCGTGGACAGGGCGCTCAGATACGCAGTATTTT
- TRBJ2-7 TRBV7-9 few CASSLGRLPPAGEQYF TGTGCCAGCAGCTTAGGCAGGCTGCCCCCGGCGGGTGAGCAGTACTTC
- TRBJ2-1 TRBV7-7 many CASSLGPSYEQFF TGTGCCAGCAGCTTGGGACCCTCCTATGAGCAGTTCTTC
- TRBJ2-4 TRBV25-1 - CASSAGGVAKNIQYF TGTGCCAGCAGTGCAGGGGGGGTAGCCAAAAACATTCAGTACTTC
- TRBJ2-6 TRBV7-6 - CASSLGTNGGANVVTF TGTGCCAGCAGCTTGGGGACCAACGGAGGGGCCAACGTCGTGACTTTC
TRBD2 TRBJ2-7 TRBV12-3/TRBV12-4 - CASSPTGTSGRYEQYF TGTGCCAGCAGTCCGACCGGGACTAGCGGGAGATACGAGCAGTACTTC
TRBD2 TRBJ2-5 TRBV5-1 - CASSAWSGGAETQYF TGCGCCAGCAGCGCCTGGAGCGGGGGGGCGGAGACCCAGTACTTC
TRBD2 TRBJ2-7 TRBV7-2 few CASSSSRASGSYEQYF TGTGCCAGCAGCTCCAGCCGGGCTAGCGGGAGCTACGAGCAGTACTTC
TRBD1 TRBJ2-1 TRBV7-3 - CASSLHHRGVFYNEQFF TGTGCCAGCAGCTTACATCACAGGGGGGTTTTCTACAATGAGCAGTTCTTC
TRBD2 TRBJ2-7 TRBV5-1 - CASSLSTGGTTYEQYF TGCGCCAGCAGCTTGAGTACGGGCGGGACTACCTACGAGCAGTACTTC
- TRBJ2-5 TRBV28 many CASSPQGRYQETQYF TGTGCCAGCAGTCCGCAGGGGAGGTACCAAGAGACCCAGTACTTC
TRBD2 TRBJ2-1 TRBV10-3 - CAISRTSGSSYNEQFF TGTGCCATCAGCCGGACTAGCGGATCGTCCTACAATGAGCAGTTCTTC
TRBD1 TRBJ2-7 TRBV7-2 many CASSPTAGQGYEQYF TGTGCCAGCAGCCCTACCGCCGGACAGGGGTACGAGCAGTACTTC
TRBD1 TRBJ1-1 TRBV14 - CASSRERAQGAITEAFF TGTGCCAGCAGCCGAGAAAGAGCACAGGGGGCAATCACTGAAGCTTTCTTT
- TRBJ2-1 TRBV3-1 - CASSPSRDAVGQFF TGTGCCAGCAGCCCGTCCCGGGACGCGGTCGGGCAGTTCTTC
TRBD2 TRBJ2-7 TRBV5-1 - CASSLGIAGAYEQYF TGCGCCAGCAGCTTAGGTATAGCGGGGGCCTACGAGCAGTACTTC
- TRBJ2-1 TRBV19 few CASSIGDYNEQFF TGTGCCAGTAGTATAGGGGACTACAATGAGCAGTTCTTC
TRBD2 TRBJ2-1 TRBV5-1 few CASSLAGVRSSGAYNEQFF TGCGCCAGCAGCTTGGCCGGAGTAAGATCTAGCGGGGCCTACAATGAGCAGTTCTTC
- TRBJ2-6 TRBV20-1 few CSARLGSSGANVLTF TGCAGTGCTAGGCTCGGCAGCTCTGGGGCCAACGTCCTGACTTTC